One and the same sample provided the 2 T cell receptor beta chains below, sequenced in a study of control samples from healthy donors and cancer patients. Only in-frame clones appear in the TCRdb table, and some are missing; sequencing was by immunoSEQ multiplex PCR. The sample includes around 100,000 clones, about 90% of them seen just once. Sequenced material: blood. Every receptor here comes from a woman in her forties or fifties in good health.

J is TRBJ1-1 and V is TRBV11-2; 7 bases fit TRBD1. Germline CDR1 is SGHAT and CDR2 is FQNNGV. The trim removed 5 bases at V and 2 bases at J, leaving 8 bases unmatched. This CDR3 spans 15 amino acids. In DNA form, the CDR3 reads TGTGCCAGCAGCGATCGACAGGGTCGAAACACTGAAGCTTTCTTT. Its protein product is CASSDRQGRNTEAFF.

The CDR3 nucleotides are TGTGCCAGCAGCCAAGCGACAGGTATCGTTAATTCACCCCTCCACTTT. It specifies CASSQATGIVNSPLHF. V is TRBV3-1 (or the pseudogene TRBV3-2) and J is TRBJ1-6; a possible D gene is TRBD1 (6 bases). V lost 1 base and J lost 6, with 13 bases in between. Germline loops: CDR1 LGHDT, CDR2 YNNKEL (reference sequence). This CDR3 has 16 amino acids.